The rows below give T cell receptor beta chains drawn from one sample of a study of blood T cell repertoires in COVID-19. TCRdb's table, derived via immunoSEQ multiplex PCR, lists solely in-frame clones and lacks some. The sample has approximately 150,000 clones, more than 65% seen once; the top ten hold 5.5% to 8%. Sequences were obtained from peripheral blood. The receptor set was obtained from a woman aged 50 to 60 in a cohort sampled during active or convalescent COVID-19. The CDR3 runs from the conserved cysteine through the conserved F or W. The order of the fields is J gene, V gene, CDR3 protein.

TRBJ1-2 | TRBV4-1 | CASSPREGVTKGYGYTF
TRBJ1-2 | TRBV5-6 | CASSLGTGDGYTF
TRBJ1-5 | TRBV7-2 | CASSLGRGYNQPQHF
TRBJ2-3 | TRBV5-4 | CASSRTGADTQYF
TRBJ2-5 | TRBV5-1 | CASSRGTSGRETQYF
TRBJ2-1 | TRBV18 | CASSPESGNNEQFF
TRBJ1-4 | TRBV27 | CASSLAGRLPFTTNEKLFF
TRBJ2-6 | TRBV19 | CASSIQGTSSGANVLTF
TRBJ1-2 | TRBV18 | CASSAPTGAAYGYTF
TRBJ2-3 | TRBV5-5 | CASSFGDRDTDTQYF
TRBJ2-3 | TRBV7-8 | CASTAKRTRADTQYF
TRBJ2-1 | TRBV4-2 | CASSQEGAGLSYNEQFF
TRBJ1-1 | TRBV2 | CASSSSGQRNTEAFF
TRBJ2-3 | TRBV11-3 | CASSRTSGGAGDTQYF
TRBJ2-1 | TRBV5-1 | CASTRDSYNEQFF
TRBJ2-1 | TRBV10-1 | CASSGRRGYYNEQFF
TRBJ1-4 | TRBV19 | CASNLGQQREKLFF
TRBJ2-1 | TRBV9 | CASSATGGPLNEQFF
TRBJ2-6 | TRBV5-6 | CASSRSSGANVLTF
TRBJ1-4 | TRBV11-1 | CASSRDSNEKLFF
TRBJ2-1 | TRBV11-3 | CASSLGPGGPDNEQFF
TRBJ2-6 | TRBV11-2 | CASSLVGGANVLTF
TRBJ2-1 | TRBV11-2 | CASSPRQGVYNEQFF
TRBJ2-4 | TRBV6-4 | CASSDLGHTQNIQYF
TRBJ1-2 | TRBV1 | CTSSQPGTGPGYGYTF
TRBJ2-2 | TRBV18 | CASSPPAQGGTGELFF
TRBJ2-1 | TRBV4-1 | CASSQAPGSGSYNEQFF
TRBJ1-1 | TRBV7-9 | CATRRGTGDTEAFF
TRBJ2-1 | TRBV7-2 | CASSLGVIGLGESNEQFF
TRBJ2-5 | TRBV29-1 | CSVGDRVSETQYF
TRBJ1-2 | TRBV5-1 | CASSPGTDRVYGYTF
TRBJ1-1 | TRBV19 | CASSFPPQGMNTEAFF
TRBJ2-5 | TRBV7-3 | CASSPGDRARETQYF
TRBJ1-2 | TRBV27 | CASTALQGNSDGYTF
TRBJ2-5 | TRBV4-3 | CASSERGEETQYF
TRBJ2-1 | TRBV7-2 | CASSLSGTLYNEQFF
TRBJ2-1 | TRBV11-2 | CASSFRTSIYNEQFF
TRBJ1-2 | TRBV19 | CASSLPNPGQGYGYTF
TRBJ2-1 | TRBV3-1/TRBV3-2 | CASSQGADNEQFF
TRBJ2-5 | TRBV3-1/TRBV3-2 | CASSQLAGGPQKTQYF
TRBJ2-7 | TRBV6-6 | CASKQRMEAEQYF
TRBJ2-1 | TRBV13 | CASSSYNEQFF
TRBJ2-3 | TRBV5-5 | CASSLVQGPHDTQYF
TRBJ2-2 | TRBV6-6 | CASTSRDYTGELFF
TRBJ1-5 | TRBV18 | CASSPNDGVSNQPQHF
TRBJ1-1 | TRBV18 | CASSRTGGTEAFF
TRBJ1-5 | TRBV6-5 | CASSGTGFQPQHF
TRBJ1-2 | TRBV5-6 | CASSRRGTGTNYGYTF
TRBJ1-3 | TRBV11-2 | CASSSRTGVSSGNTIYF
TRBJ2-7 | TRBV24-1 | CATSDSWTGGAEQYF
TRBJ1-2 | TRBV9 | CASSVAGSHSYTF
TRBJ1-1 | TRBV15 | CATSRPIAGRTEAFF
TRBJ2-5 | TRBV3-1/TRBV3-2 | CASSQDRKTGDDETQYF
TRBJ1-6 | TRBV11-2 | CASSSRTGFSSSYNSPLHF
TRBJ2-2 | TRBV10-3 | CAISGDRDTGELFF